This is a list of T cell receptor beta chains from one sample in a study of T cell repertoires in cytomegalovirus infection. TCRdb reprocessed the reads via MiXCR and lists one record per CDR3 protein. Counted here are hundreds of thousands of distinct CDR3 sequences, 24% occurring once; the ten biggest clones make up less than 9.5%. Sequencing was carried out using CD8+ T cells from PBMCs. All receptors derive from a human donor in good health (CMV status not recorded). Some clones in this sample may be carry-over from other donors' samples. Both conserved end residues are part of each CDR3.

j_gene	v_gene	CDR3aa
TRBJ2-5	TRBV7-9	CASSLTSGKTQYF
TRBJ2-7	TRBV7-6	CASSLGQVFHDPCATYYEQYF
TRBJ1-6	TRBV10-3	CARPGQENSYNSPLHF
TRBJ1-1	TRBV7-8	CASSSPSVNTEAFF
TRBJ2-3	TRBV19	CASSDFRGPDTQYF
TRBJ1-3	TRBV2	CASRPLTSDRGGNTIYF
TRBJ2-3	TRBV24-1	CATAGTPDLEDTQYF
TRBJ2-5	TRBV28	CASSLRFAGAWGETQYF
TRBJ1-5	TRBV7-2	CASSLGVRVGQPQHF
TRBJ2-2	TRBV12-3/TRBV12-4	CASSTIPGTGELFF
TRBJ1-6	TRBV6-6	CASSKTGNGPPLHF
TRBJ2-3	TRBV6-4	CASSDSREGTDTQYF
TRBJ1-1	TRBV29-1	CSVTGPEAFF
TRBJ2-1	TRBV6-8	CASSYYTGVSNEQFF
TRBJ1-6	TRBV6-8	CASRTATAYNSPLHF
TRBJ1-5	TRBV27	CASSQVTGDGLAQHF